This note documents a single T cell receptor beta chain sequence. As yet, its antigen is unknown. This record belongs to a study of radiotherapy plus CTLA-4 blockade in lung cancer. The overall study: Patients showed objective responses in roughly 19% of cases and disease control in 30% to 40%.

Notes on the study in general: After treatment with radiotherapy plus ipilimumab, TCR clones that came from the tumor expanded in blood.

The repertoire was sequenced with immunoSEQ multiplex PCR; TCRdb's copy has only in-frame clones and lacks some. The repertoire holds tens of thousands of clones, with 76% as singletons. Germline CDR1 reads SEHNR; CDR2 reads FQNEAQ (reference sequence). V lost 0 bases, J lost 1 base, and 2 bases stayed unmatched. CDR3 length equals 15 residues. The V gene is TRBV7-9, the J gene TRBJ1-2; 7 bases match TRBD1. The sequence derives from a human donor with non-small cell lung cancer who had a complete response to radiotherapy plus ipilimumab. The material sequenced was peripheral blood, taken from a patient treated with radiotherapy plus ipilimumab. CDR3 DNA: TGTGCCAGCAGCTTAGCGGGACAGCGTAACTATGGCTACACCTTC. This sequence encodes CASSLAGQRNYGYTF.